The T cell receptor (beta chain) described here comes from a study of shared clonotypes between healthy human individuals. Study conclusions and caveats: It was only blood that was sampled, and tissue repertoires likely differ.

Comment on this clone: Its antigen is still unknown.

Naive CD8 cells, CD45RO-negative and positively selected for CCR7, excluded terminally differentiated effector memory CD45RA+ cells. All donors qualified as healthy HIV-negative adults and had experienced no recent acute infections or vaccinations. This table comes from immunoSEQ multiplex PCR, and its TCRdb copy is limited to in-frame clones, with some not included. The sample lists hundreds of thousands of clones, just under 97% occurring once. The receptor's source is a woman aged 25 to 45 in good health. Sequencing was performed on naive CD8+ T cells sorted from blood.

The CDR3 loop reads CASSQVGTETQYF. CDR3 nucleotide sequence: TGCGCCAGCAGCCAAGTGGGGACAGAGACCCAGTACTTC. This sequence joins TRBV4-1 and TRBJ2-5; D might be TRBD1 or TRBD2, each matching 5 bases. The CDR3 is 13 amino acids. Germline V gene lookup returns CDR1 MGHRA and CDR2 YSYEKL. Trimming pared 1 base from V and 4 bases from J, leaving 7 bases between.